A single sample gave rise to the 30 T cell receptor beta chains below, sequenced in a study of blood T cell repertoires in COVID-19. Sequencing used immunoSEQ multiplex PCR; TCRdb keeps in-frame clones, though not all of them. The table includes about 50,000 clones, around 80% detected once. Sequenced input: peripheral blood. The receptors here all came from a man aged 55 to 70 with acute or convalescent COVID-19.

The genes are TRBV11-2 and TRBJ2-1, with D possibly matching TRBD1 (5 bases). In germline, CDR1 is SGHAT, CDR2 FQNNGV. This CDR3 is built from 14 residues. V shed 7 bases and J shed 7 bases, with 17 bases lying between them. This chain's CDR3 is CASTSTLGVNEQFF. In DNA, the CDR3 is TGTGCCAGCACCTCCACCCTAGGGGTGAATGAGCAGTTCTTC.

The CDR3 DNA sequence: TGTGCCAGCAGTGTCGGGACAGGACTCGGTACCCAGTACTTC. This codes for CASSVGTGLGTQYF. This rearrangement joins TRBV25-1 to TRBJ2-5; the match to TRBD1 covers 8 bases. The CDR3 is made up of 14 amino acids. Trimming took 4 bases from V and 8 from J; bases not matched to a gene: 9. Looked up from germline, CDR1 is MGHDK and CDR2 is SYGVNS.

CDR3 region: CASSRGTANYGYTF. Written as DNA, the CDR3 is TGCGCCAGCAGTCGGGGGACCGCTAACTATGGCTACACCTTC. The J gene is TRBJ1-2, the V gene TRBV4-1; tentative D call: TRBD1 (5 bases). This CDR3 contains 14 residues. Germline CDR1 is MGHRA and CDR2 is YSYEKL. V lost 6 bases and J 0 bases, leaving 11 bases between the germline ends.

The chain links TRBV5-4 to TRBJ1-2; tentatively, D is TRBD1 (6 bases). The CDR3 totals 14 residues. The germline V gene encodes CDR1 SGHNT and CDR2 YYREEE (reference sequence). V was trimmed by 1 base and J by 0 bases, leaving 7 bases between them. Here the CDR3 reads CASSLRGSNYGYTF. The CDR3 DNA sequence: TGTGCCAGCAGCTTGAGGGGGTCTAACTATGGCTACACCTTC.

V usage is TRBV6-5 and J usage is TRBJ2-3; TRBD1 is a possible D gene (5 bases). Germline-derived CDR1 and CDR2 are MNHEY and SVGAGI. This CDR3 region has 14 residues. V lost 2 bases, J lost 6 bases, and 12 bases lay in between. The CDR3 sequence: CASSYMQGSDTQYF. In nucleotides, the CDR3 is TGTGCCAGCAGTTACATGCAGGGATCGGATACGCAGTATTTT.

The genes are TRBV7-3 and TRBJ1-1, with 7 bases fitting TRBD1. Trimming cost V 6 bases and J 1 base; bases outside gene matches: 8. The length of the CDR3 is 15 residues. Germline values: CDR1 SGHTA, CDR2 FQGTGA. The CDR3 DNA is TGTGCCAGCAGATCAACAGGGGTCGGGAACACTGAAGCTTTCTTT. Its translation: CASRSTGVGNTEAFF.

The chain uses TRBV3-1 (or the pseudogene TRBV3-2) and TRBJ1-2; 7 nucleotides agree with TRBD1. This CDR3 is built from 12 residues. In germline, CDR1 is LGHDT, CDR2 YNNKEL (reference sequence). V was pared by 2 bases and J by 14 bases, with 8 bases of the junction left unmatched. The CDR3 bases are TGTGCCAGCAGCCAAACCGGGACAGATTATACCTTC. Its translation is CASSQTGTDYTF.

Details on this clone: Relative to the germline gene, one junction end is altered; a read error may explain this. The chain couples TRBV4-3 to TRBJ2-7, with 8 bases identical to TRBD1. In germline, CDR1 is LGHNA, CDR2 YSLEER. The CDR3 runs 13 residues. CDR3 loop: CASSLRVGDRNHF. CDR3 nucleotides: TGCGCCAGCAGCCTTCGGGTGGGGGACAGGAACCACTTC.

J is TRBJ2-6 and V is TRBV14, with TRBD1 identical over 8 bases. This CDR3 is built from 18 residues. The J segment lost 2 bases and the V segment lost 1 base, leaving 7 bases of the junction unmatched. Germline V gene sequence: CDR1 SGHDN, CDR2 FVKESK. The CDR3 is CASSQAVDRGAGANVLTF. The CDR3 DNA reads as TGTGCCAGCAGCCAAGCTGTCGACAGGGGTGCTGGGGCCAACGTCCTGACTTTC.

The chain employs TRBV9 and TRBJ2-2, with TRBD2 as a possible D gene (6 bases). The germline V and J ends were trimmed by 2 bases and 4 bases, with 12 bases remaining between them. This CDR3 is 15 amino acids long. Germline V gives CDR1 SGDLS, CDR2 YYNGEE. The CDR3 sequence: CASSVGGLGTGELFF. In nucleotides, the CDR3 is TGTGCCAGCAGCGTTGGGGGGTTGGGCACCGGGGAGCTGTTTTTT.

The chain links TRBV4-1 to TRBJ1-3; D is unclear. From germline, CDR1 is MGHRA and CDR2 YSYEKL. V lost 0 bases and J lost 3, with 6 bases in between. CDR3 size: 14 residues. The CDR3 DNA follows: TGCGCCAGCAGCCAAGAGGCAGTTGGAAACACCATATATTTT. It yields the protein CASSQEAVGNTIYF.

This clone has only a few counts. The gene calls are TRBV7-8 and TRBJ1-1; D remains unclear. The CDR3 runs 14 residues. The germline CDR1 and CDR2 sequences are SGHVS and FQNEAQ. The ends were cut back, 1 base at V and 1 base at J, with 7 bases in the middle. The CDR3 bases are TGTGCCAGCAGCTTAGTGTACGGGAACACTGAAGCTTTCTTT. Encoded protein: CASSLVYGNTEAFF.

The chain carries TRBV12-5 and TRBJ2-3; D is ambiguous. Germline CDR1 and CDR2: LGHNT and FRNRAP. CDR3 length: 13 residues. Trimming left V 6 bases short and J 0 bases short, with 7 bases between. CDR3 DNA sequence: TGTGCTAGTGGCCCGGGTAGCACAGATACGCAGTATTTT. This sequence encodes CASGPGSTDTQYF.

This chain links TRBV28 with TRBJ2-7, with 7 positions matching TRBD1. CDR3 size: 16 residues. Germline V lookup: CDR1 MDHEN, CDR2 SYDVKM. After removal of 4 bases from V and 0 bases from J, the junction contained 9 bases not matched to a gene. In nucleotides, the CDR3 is TGTGCCAGCAGTTCGTCGGACAGGATGAGCTCCTACGAGCAGTACTTC. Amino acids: CASSSSDRMSSYEQYF.

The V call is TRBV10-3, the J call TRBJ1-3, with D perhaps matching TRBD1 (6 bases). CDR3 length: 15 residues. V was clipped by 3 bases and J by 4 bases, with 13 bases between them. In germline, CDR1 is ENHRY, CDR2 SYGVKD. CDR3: CAISEPGRGGNTIYF. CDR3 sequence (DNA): TGTGCCATCAGTGAACCCGGCAGGGGAGGAAACACCATATATTTT.

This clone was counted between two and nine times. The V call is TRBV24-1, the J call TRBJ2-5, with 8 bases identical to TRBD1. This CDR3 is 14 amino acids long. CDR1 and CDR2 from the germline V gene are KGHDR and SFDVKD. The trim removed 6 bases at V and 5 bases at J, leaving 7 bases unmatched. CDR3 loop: CATSLTGGSETQYF. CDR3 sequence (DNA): TGTGCCACCAGTCTTACAGGGGGAAGTGAGACCCAGTACTTC.

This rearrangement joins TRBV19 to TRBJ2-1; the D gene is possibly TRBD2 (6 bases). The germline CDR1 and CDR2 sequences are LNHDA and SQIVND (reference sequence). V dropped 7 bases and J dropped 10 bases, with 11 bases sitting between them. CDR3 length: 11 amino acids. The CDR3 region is CASTFREEQFF. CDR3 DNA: TGTGCCAGTACCTTCCGGGAGGAGCAGTTCTTC. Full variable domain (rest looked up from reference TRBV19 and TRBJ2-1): DGGITQSPKYLFRKEGQNVTLSCEQNLNHDAMYWYRQDPGQGLRLIYYSQIVNDFQKGDIAEGYSVSREKKESFPLTVTSAQKNPTAFYLCASTFREEQFFGPGTRLTVL.

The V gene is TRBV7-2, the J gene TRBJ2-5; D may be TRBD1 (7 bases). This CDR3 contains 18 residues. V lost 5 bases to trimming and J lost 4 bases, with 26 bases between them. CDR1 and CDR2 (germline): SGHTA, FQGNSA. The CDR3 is CASSAPPRDSDGGETQYF. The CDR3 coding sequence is TGTGCCAGCAGCGCACCCCCGCGGGACAGCGATGGAGGAGAGACCCAGTACTTC. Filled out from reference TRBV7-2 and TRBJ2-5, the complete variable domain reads GAGVSQSPSNKVTEKGKDVELRCDPISGHTALYWYRQSLGQGLEFLIYFQGNSAPDKSGLPSDRFSAERTGGSVSTLTIQRTQQEDSAVYLCASSAPPRDSDGGETQYFGPGTRLLVL.

The CDR3 nucleotides are TGTGCCAGTAGTATACTAAGACTAGCGGGGGGGATCACAGATACGCAGTATTTT. It encodes CASSILRLAGGITDTQYF. The chain combines TRBV19 with TRBJ2-3, with TRBD2 identical over 14 bases. The CDR3 has 18 amino acids. Unmatched junction bases numbered 6, after V lost 2 bases and J lost 2 bases. CDR1 is LNHDA and CDR2 is SQIVND in the germline V gene (reference sequence).

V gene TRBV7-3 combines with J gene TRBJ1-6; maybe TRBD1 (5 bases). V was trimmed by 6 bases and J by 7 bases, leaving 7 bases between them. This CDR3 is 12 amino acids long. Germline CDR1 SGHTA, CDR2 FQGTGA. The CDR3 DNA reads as TGTGCCAGCAGTCACAGGAATTCACCCCTCCACTTT. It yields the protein CASSHRNSPLHF. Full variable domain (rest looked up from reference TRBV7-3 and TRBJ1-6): GAGVSQTPSNKVTEKGKYVELRCDPISGHTALYWYRQSLGQGPEFLIYFQGTGAADDSGLPNDRFFAVRPEGSVSTLKIQRTERGDSAVYLCASSHRNSPLHFGNGTRLTVT.

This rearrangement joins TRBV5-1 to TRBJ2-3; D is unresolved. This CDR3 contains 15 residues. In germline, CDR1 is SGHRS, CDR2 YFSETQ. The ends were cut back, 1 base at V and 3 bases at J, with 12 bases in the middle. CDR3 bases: TGCGCCAGCAGCTTGATGGCTCCAGGAACAGATACGCAGTATTTT. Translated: CASSLMAPGTDTQYF.

Here the CDR3 reads CASSEDIPGNQPQHF. The DNA of the CDR3 is TGCGCCAGCAGTGAGGACATTCCGGGCAATCAGCCCCAGCATTTT. V is TRBV10-2 and J is TRBJ1-5, with D uncertain. The length of the CDR3 is 15 residues. V dropped 2 bases and J dropped 2 bases, with 10 bases sitting between them. The germline gives CDR1 WSHSY, CDR2 SAAADI.

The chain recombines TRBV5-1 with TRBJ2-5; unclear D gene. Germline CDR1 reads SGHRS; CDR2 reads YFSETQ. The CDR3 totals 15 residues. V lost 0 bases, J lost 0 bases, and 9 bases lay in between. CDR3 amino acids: CASSLEQTYQETQYF. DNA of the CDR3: TGCGCCAGCAGCTTGGAGCAGACATACCAAGAGACCCAGTACTTC.

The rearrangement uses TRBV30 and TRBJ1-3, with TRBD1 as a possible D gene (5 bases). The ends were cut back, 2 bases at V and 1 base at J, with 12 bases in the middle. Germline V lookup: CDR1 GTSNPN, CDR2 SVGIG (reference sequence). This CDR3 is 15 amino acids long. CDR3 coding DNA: TGTGCCTGGAGTAAACAGGAAAAATCTGGAAACACCATATATTTT. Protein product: CAWSKQEKSGNTIYF.

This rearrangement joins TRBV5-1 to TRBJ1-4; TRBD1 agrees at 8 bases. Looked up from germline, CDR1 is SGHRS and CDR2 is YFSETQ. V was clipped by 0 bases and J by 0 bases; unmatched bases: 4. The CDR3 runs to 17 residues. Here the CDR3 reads CASSLVPGGTTNEKLFF. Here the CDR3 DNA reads TGCGCCAGCAGCTTGGTTCCAGGGGGCACAACTAATGAAAAACTGTTTTTT.

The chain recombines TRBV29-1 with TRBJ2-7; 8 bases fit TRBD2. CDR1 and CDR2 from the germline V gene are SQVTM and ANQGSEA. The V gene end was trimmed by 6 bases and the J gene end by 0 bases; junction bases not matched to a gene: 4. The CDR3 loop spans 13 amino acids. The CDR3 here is CSVSGSISYEQYF. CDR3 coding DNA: TGCAGCGTGAGCGGGAGCATCTCCTACGAGCAGTACTTC.

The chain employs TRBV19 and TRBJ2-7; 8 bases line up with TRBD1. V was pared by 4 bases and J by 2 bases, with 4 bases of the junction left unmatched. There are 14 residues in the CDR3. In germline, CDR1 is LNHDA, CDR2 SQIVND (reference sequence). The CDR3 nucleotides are TGTGCCAGTAGTACTGGACAGGGTCCCTACGAGCAGTACTTC. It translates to CASSTGQGPYEQYF.

The chain's CDR3 is CASSQDAGVEGSNYGYTF. CDR3 coding DNA: TGCGCCAGCAGCCAAGATGCAGGGGTCGAGGGATCTAACTATGGCTACACCTTC. V usage is TRBV4-1 and J usage is TRBJ1-2; D is perhaps TRBD1 (6 bases). The CDR3 is 18 amino acids. Trimming removed 0 bases at V and 0 bases at J, with 17 bases between. CDR1 and CDR2 from the germline V gene are MGHRA and YSYEKL.

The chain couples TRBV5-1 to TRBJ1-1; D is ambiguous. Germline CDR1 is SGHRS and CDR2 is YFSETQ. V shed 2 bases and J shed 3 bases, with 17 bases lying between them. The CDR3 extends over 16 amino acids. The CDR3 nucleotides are TGCGCCAGCAGCTTTTGGGTGGGCGGGGAGGACACTGAAGCTTTCTTT. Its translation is CASSFWVGGEDTEAFF.

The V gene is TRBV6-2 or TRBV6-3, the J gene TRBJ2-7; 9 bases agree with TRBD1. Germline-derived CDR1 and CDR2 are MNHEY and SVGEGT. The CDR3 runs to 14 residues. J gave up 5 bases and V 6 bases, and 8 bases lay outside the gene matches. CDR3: CASSPGTGLNEQYF. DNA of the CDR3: TGTGCCAGCAGCCCCGGGACAGGGTTGAACGAGCAGTACTTC.